This T cell receptor beta chain is drawn from a study of blood T cell repertoires in COVID-19. Background on the study: Sites across the United States, Italy and Spain contributed samples from acute and convalescent COVID-19. PBMCs, B-cell-depleted T cells, or T cells provided the cDNA or gDNA that made up the material.

Per the original methods: Reference gene primer amplification yielded estimated nucleated cell counts. Here immunoSEQ multiplex PCR was the method, and the copy in TCRdb shows in-frame clones only, minus some. That table gives V, J and clone size, and the DNA gave D and trimming. This repertoire shows around 300,000 clones, 80% to 90% found once; its top ten account for 8% to 9.5%. Looked up from germline, CDR1 is MDHEN and CDR2 is SYDVKM. This CDR3 spans 16 amino acids. The J segment lost 2 bases and the V segment lost 2 bases, leaving 9 bases of the junction unmatched. The sample comprised peripheral blood. This sequence was found in a woman in her fifties or sixties who had recovered from COVID-19. This rearrangement joins TRBV28 to TRBJ2-7; TRBD1 agrees at 7 bases. The CDR3 is CASSLGSTGSAYEQYF. CDR3 coding DNA: TGTGCCAGCAGTTTAGGCTCGACAGGGTCCGCCTACGAGCAGTACTTC.